The 3 T cell receptor beta chains in this list originate from one sample, sequenced in a study of post-analysis software for immune sequencing data. Their cognate antigens are unknown. Libraries were made from TCR beta cDNA, and they carried unique molecular identifiers. TCRdb re-analysed the PCR reads in MiXCR, keeping a single row per CDR3 protein. The table has roughly 870,000 distinct CDR3 sequences, under 70% seen once. Whole-study findings and limits: Patients showed TRBV5-6, TRBV5-1 and TRBV20-1 among a handful of TRBV segments more frequent than in controls.

The sample taken for sequencing was blood. The receptors originated from a girl aged 10 to 17 with multiple sclerosis.

Here the CDR3 DNA reads TGTGCCACCAAAGGTTCCTTCACAGATACGCAGTATTTT. Protein sequence: CATKGSFTDTQYF. The chain links TRBV6-5 to TRBJ2-3; D gene unclear. V was pared by 10 bases and J by 2 bases, with 13 bases between. The CDR3 covers 13 residues. The germline gives CDR1 MNHEY, CDR2 SVGAGI.

This clonotype has a handful of counts. V gene TRBV12-5 combines with J gene TRBJ2-5; D might be TRBD2 (5 bases). The CDR3 loop spans 16 amino acids. Trimming took off 4 bases at V and 5 bases at J, with 20 bases between the two ends. Germline V gene lookup returns CDR1 LGHNT and CDR2 FRNRAP. The CDR3 loop is CASGSRLGVLMETQYF. The CDR3 region has the DNA TGTGCTAGTGGTTCCCGCCTCGGGGTGTTGATGGAGACCCAGTACTTC.

This chain uses TRBV20-1 with TRBJ2-7, with 9 bases identical to TRBD2. J gave up 3 bases and V 3 bases, and 6 bases lay outside the gene matches. The length of the CDR3 is 14 residues. Germline CDR1 is DFQATT and CDR2 is SNEGSKA (reference sequence). The CDR3 nucleotides read TGCAGTGCTAGGGGGCGGGAGGGCCACTACGAGCAGTACTTC. Protein: CSARGREGHYEQYF.